The clone carrying this TCR beta chain was seen only once. Positively selected for CCR7, the CD45RO-negative cells used as naive CD8 cells excluded terminally differentiated effector memory CD45RA+ cells. Everyone who donated was a Caucasian adult who lived in Nashville, Tennessee. Method: immunoSEQ multiplex PCR; TCRdb's copy keeps in-frame clones and lacks some. Found here are some 2 million clones, about 95% of them singletons; the top ten hold roughly 1%. These data come from a study of shared clonotypes between healthy human individuals. The overall study: Three CD4 naive, three CD4 memory, two CD8 naive and one CD8 memory plate were used per donor.

This receptor was identified in a man aged 18 to 30 in good health. The specimen sequenced was naive CD8+ T cells sorted from blood.

The CDR3 spells CASSLGLAVFEQFF. CDR3 bases: TGTGCCAGCAGCCTCGGACTAGCGGTATTTGAGCAGTTCTTC. V is TRBV5-4 and J is TRBJ2-1; 10 nucleotides agree with TRBD2. This CDR3 region has 14 residues. Trimming cost V 4 bases and J 9 bases; bases outside gene matches: 7. Germline loops: CDR1 SGHNT, CDR2 YYREEE (reference sequence).